This is a list of T cell receptor beta chains from one sample in a study of blood T cells in healthy people across ages. MiXCR, run by TCRdb on the 5' RACE reads, gives a single entry per CDR3 protein. The top ten clones hold around 37% of a sample with around 690,000 distinct CDR3 sequences, under 65% of them seen once. The material sequenced was blood. The origin of the receptors is a man in his sixties in good health. Both conserved end residues are part of each CDR3. The D gene is left open where the match is weak. Some rows mark clone size as missing; the rest say once, few, many or name a class of expanded clone.

D gene | J gene | V gene | clone size | CDR3 DNA | CDR3 protein
- | TRBJ1-6 | TRBV6-1 | - | TGTGCCACCGACCCAGACTCGGGTTCACCCCTCCACTTT | CATDPDSGSPLHF
- | TRBJ2-6 | TRBV7-2 | - | TGTGCCAGCAGCCCTTCGGGACATCTGAGCTCTGGGGCCAACGTCCTGACTTTC | CASSPSGHLSSGANVLTF
TRBD2 | TRBJ2-7 | TRBV7-2 | - | TGTGTCAGCAGCTTAGGTCCAGCGGGGGGGTACGAGCAGTACTTC | CVSSLGPAGGYEQYF
- | TRBJ2-7 | TRBV3-1 | - | TGTGCCAGCAGCACCAGGGGTGTATGGGAGCAGTACTTC | CASSTRGVWEQYF
TRBD1 | TRBJ1-5 | TRBV29-1 | - | TGCAGCGCCGGACAGGGGGGGAATCAGCCCCAGCATTTT | CSAGQGGNQPQHF
- | TRBJ2-1 | TRBV28 | - | TGTGCCAGCAGTTCTACAGGGCCGAGCCAAGAGACCCAGTTCTTC | CASSSTGPSQETQFF
TRBD1 | TRBJ2-7 | TRBV29-1 | - | TGCAGCGCCACAACGGGACAGCGGACCTACGAGCAGTACTTC | CSATTGQRTYEQYF
- | TRBJ2-5 | TRBV10-3 | - | TGTGCCATCAGTGGGCCAGGAAAAGAGACCCAGTACTTC | CAISGPGKETQYF
- | TRBJ1-1 | TRBV29-1 | - | TGCAGCGTGCCCCTTGGGGGGAGCACTGAAGCTTTCTTT | CSVPLGGSTEAFF
TRBD1 | TRBJ2-3 | TRBV18 | - | TGTGCCAGCTCACAGGGGGCGCGCACAGATACGCAGTATTTT | CASSQGARTDTQYF
- | TRBJ2-7 | TRBV10-3 | - | TGTGCCATCACGTCTGGGGGTTACTCCTACAATGAGCAGTACTTC | CAITSGGYSYNEQYF
- | TRBJ2-7 | TRBV20-1 | - | TGCAGTGCTAGACCTAGGGTCTACGAGCAGTACTTC | CSARPRVYEQYF
TRBD2 | TRBJ2-5 | TRBV5-1 | once | TGCGCCAGCAGCACCGGACTAGCCCAGTACTTC | CASSTGLAQYF
TRBD1 | TRBJ2-1 | TRBV7-7 | once | TGTGCCAGCAGCTCGGACAGGGATCATGAGCAGTTCTTC | CASSSDRDHEQFF
- | TRBJ2-7 | TRBV29-1 | - | TGCAGCGCCGTGATGGGCTCCTACAATGAGCAGTACTTC | CSAVMGSYNEQYF
TRBD2 | TRBJ2-3 | TRBV3-1 | many | TGTGCCAGCAGCCATCGTGGCGGGGGGGGAACAGATACGCAGTATTTT | CASSHRGGGGTDTQYF
TRBD1 | TRBJ1-2 | TRBV29-1 | - | TGCAGCGTTGAGTCGCGAAGAGACAGGGGACTCGATGGCTACACCTTC | CSVESRRDRGLDGYTF
- | TRBJ2-5 | TRBV29-1 | few | TGCAGCGTTGAAGGGGCCCCCGGAGAGACCCAGTACTTC | CSVEGAPGETQYF
- | TRBJ1-5 | TRBV12-3/TRBV12-4 | - | TGTGCCAGCACATTAGGGGGTAGGCAGCCCCAGCATTTT | CASTLGGRQPQHF
- | TRBJ2-1 | TRBV18 | - | TGTGCCAGCTCACCAAGGCGCGGGGACGATGAGCAGTTCTTC | CASSPRRGDDEQFF
- | TRBJ2-4 | TRBV9 | - | TGTGCCAGCAGCGCCCCGGGGGCCCCCGACAAAAACATTCAGTACTTC | CASSAPGAPDKNIQYF
- | TRBJ1-6 | TRBV7-2 | - | TGTGCCAGCAGCTTAATTGGAGGATACGGTTCACCCCTCCACTTT | CASSLIGGYGSPLHF
TRBD1 | TRBJ2-1 | TRBV11-2 | - | TGTGCCAGCAGCTTAGATAGGGCAAAGGGGACAGGGGTCTACAATGAGCAGTTCTTC | CASSLDRAKGTGVYNEQFF
TRBD1 | TRBJ1-1 | TRBV27 | - | TGTGCCAGCATTGGACAGGCTATGAACACTGAAGCTTTCTTT | CASIGQAMNTEAFF
- | TRBJ2-5 | TRBV9 | - | TGTGCCAGCAGCGGTGGCGAGAACGTCCAAGAGACCCAGTACTTC | CASSGGENVQETQYF
TRBD1 | TRBJ1-5 | TRBV12-5 | - | TGTGCTAGTGGACCGGGACAGGGGTATGTTCAGCCCCAGCATTTT | CASGPGQGYVQPQHF
- | TRBJ2-1 | TRBV29-1 | - | TGCAGCGTCGGTCTCGGGGTTTACAATGAGCAGTTCTTC | CSVGLGVYNEQFF
- | TRBJ2-1 | TRBV11-3 | - | TGTGCCAGCAGCTCCCAGGGGGGCCTAAATGAGCAGTTCTTC | CASSSQGGLNEQFF
- | TRBJ1-5 | TRBV6-5 | - | TGTGCCAGCAGTCGGGTACAGGGAGGTCAGCCCCAGCATTTT | CASSRVQGGQPQHF
TRBD2 | TRBJ2-3 | TRBV20-1 | - | TGCAGTGCTACAAGCGGGGGGACCACAGATACGCAGTATTTT | CSATSGGTTDTQYF
- | TRBJ2-4 | TRBV7-2 | few | TGTGCCAGCAGCTTACAGGTGGCCAAAAACATTCAGTACTTC | CASSLQVAKNIQYF
TRBD2 | TRBJ2-1 | TRBV6-2/TRBV6-3 | - | TGTGCCAGCAGTCAGCGGGGAGCGACCTACAATGAGCAGTTCTTC | CASSQRGATYNEQFF
TRBD1 | TRBJ2-1 | TRBV12-3/TRBV12-4 | few | TGTGCCAGCAGTTATAGGACAGGGGGCCCTGACAATGAGCAGTTCTTC | CASSYRTGGPDNEQFF
- | TRBJ2-1 | TRBV3-1 | - | TGTGCCAGCAGCCAAGAAAGTTACAATGAGCAGTTCTTC | CASSQESYNEQFF
- | TRBJ2-7 | TRBV3-1 | few | TGTGCCAGCAGCCAAGGGGCCCTTGACGAGCAGTACTTC | CASSQGALDEQYF
- | TRBJ1-2 | TRBV6-5 | - | TGTGCCAGCAGGTACTCCGGAGGCGGCTACACCTTC | CASRYSGGGYTF
TRBD2 | TRBJ2-4 | TRBV4-1 | - | TGCGCCAGCAGCCCCGGACTAGCGGGGGGGCAATCCAAAGACATTCAGTACTTC | CASSPGLAGGQSKDIQYF
- | TRBJ2-5 | TRBV5-6 | - | TGTGCCAGCTCATCGCAGACGGGCCGGCGAGAGACCCAGTACTTC | CASSSQTGRRETQYF
- | TRBJ2-7 | TRBV9 | - | TGTGCCAGCAGCGCCGCGGGACAGCCCTACGAGCAGTACTTC | CASSAAGQPYEQYF
- | TRBJ2-5 | TRBV14 | - | TGTGCCAGCAGCCAACTCCGCGCCAGCCAAGAGACCCAGTACTTC | CASSQLRASQETQYF
TRBD2 | TRBJ2-5 | TRBV5-1 | - | TGCGCCAGCAGGGAAGCGGGGGGGCTCGATGAGCAGTACTTC | CASREAGGLDEQYF
- | TRBJ1-1 | TRBV5-1 | - | TGCGCCAGCAGCTTGGCACAGGGAAGAGCCACTGAAGCTTTCTTT | CASSLAQGRATEAFF
- | TRBJ1-6 | TRBV27 | - | TGTGCCAGCAGTTTATGGGACGGGGAGAGTTCACCCCTCCACTTT | CASSLWDGESSPLHF
- | TRBJ2-2 | TRBV6-5 | - | TGTGCCAGCAAAACAGGGTCCGGGGAGCTGTTTTTT | CASKTGSGELFF
TRBD1 | TRBJ2-4 | TRBV20-1 | - | TGCAGTGCCGGGACAGGACAACCAAGAAACATTCAGTACTTC | CSAGTGQPRNIQYF